This passage covers 11 T cell receptor beta chains from one sample sequenced in a study of shared T cell receptors in the human thymus. Method: immunoSEQ multiplex PCR; TCRdb's copy keeps in-frame clones and lacks some. The sample lists roughly 660,000 clones; approximately 90% were seen once. This same sample was also part of a study on human thymus T cells.

The material sequenced was thymocytes. These receptors originate from a boy under two years old with a congenital heart defect.

The chain employs TRBV27 and TRBJ2-7; weak D call: TRBD1 (6 bases). Germline V CDR1 and CDR2: MNHEY, SMNVEV (reference sequence). This CDR3 contains 17 residues. The germline V and J ends were trimmed by 5 bases and 0 bases, with 20 bases remaining between them. The CDR3 nucleotides read TGTGCCAGCAGTGCATACTACGGGACACTCGACTCCTACGAGCAGTACTTC. Protein product: CASSAYYGTLDSYEQYF.

V gene TRBV28 combines with J gene TRBJ2-1; a weak D match, TRBD2 (5 bases). The germline V gene encodes CDR1 MDHEN and CDR2 SYDVKM. Trimming pared 4 bases from V and 6 bases from J, leaving 16 bases between. This CDR3 has 15 residues. In DNA form, the CDR3 reads TGTGCCAGCAGTTCCCACGGGATTGCCCCCAATGAGCAGTTCTTC. Protein: CASSSHGIAPNEQFF.

The chain uses TRBV27 and TRBJ2-1; TRBD2 agrees at 7 bases. After removal of 3 bases from V and 2 bases from J, the junction contained 10 bases not matched to a gene. The CDR3 length is 17 residues. Germline assignment: CDR1 MNHEY and CDR2 SMNVEV (reference sequence). The CDR3 DNA reads as TGTGCCAGCAGTTTGGGGGGAGGGCCGAGTCCCTACAATGAGCAGTTCTTC. Its protein product is CASSLGGGPSPYNEQFF.

This clone was seen only a few times. This sequence joins TRBV9 and TRBJ2-1, with D perhaps TRBD2 (5 bases). The germline gives CDR1 SGDLS, CDR2 YYNGEE. CDR3 size: 18 residues. V lost 4 bases and J lost 5, with 25 bases in between. This chain's CDR3 is CASSHDYKEHRTHNEQFF. CDR3 in DNA: TGTGCCAGCAGCCATGACTATAAGGAGCACAGAACCCACAATGAGCAGTTCTTC.

The chain combines TRBV30 with TRBJ2-3; perhaps TRBD1 as D (6 bases). The CDR3 is 13 residues long. Deletions cut 6 bases from V and 3 bases from J, with 13 bases between. The germline V gene has CDR1 GTSNPN and CDR2 SVGIG (reference sequence). The CDR3 DNA follows: TGTGCCTGCTGTGGGGGCCTAACAGATACGCAGTATTTT. This gives the protein CACCGGLTDTQYF.

This chain uses TRBV5-5 with TRBJ1-1, with D possibly matching TRBD1 (5 bases). The CDR3 extends over 16 amino acids. Trimming stripped 3 bases from V and 5 bases from J, with 20 bases between. Germline loops: CDR1 SGHKS, CDR2 YYEKEE (reference sequence). The DNA of the CDR3 is TGTGCCAGCAGCTCCAGCCCACGAGAACGGGGGACTGAAGCTTTCTTT. Protein sequence: CASSSSPRERGTEAFF.

The J gene is TRBJ2-5, the V gene TRBV5-1, with 12 bases aligning to TRBD2. Germline lookup yields CDR1 SGHRS and CDR2 YFSETQ. The ends lost 4 bases at V and 5 bases at J; junction bases unmatched: 9. The CDR3 totals 16 residues. The CDR3 DNA sequence: TGCGCCAGCAGCACACGGACTAGCGGGGACGTTGAGACCCAGTACTTC. It is translated as CASSTRTSGDVETQYF.

The chain employs TRBV13 and TRBJ2-3, with D possibly matching TRBD1 (6 bases). V lost 2 bases, J lost 2 bases, and 17 bases lay in between. The CDR3 is 17 residues long. Germline CDR1 reads PRHDT; CDR2 reads FYEKMQ (reference sequence). DNA for the CDR3: TGTGCCAGCAGCTTAATTTGGGGGCTCTCGGCCACAGATACGCAGTATTTT. Amino acids: CASSLIWGLSATDTQYF.

This sequence joins TRBV11-3 and TRBJ2-4; 13 bases line up with TRBD2. Per the germline V gene, CDR1 is SGHNT and CDR2 is YENEEA. V lost 10 bases and J lost 8; bases outside the gene matches: 23. The CDR3 spans 19 residues. CDR3 sequence: CATPFAGRTSGRGGDIQYF. The CDR3 DNA sequence: TGTGCCACCCCATTTGCCGGCCGGACTAGCGGGAGAGGGGGGGACATTCAGTACTTC. The variable domain in full, with the rest retrieved from reference TRBV11-3 and TRBJ2-4, is EAGVVQSPRYKIIEKKQPVAFWCNPISGHNTLYWYLQNLGQGPELLIRYENEEAVDDSQLPKDRFSAERLKGVDSTLKIQPAELGDSAVYLCATPFAGRTSGRGGDIQYFGAGTRLSVL.

The CDR3 DNA sequence: TGTGCCAGCAGCCACAAAGAGAACGTCCGGGACAGAGAATACTATGGCTACACCTTC. Translation: CASSHKENVRDREYYGYTF. The chain is built from TRBV4-2 and TRBJ1-2; 7 bases fit TRBD1. The germline V gene has CDR1 LGHNA and CDR2 YNFKEQ. The CDR3 covers 19 residues. The trim removed 3 bases at V and 3 bases at J, leaving 19 bases unmatched.

The V call is TRBV5-1, the J call TRBJ2-7, with TRBD1 matching 9 bases. With V trimmed by 4 bases and J by 4 bases, 6 bases remained unmatched. In germline, CDR1 is SGHRS, CDR2 YFSETQ. CDR3 size: 14 residues. CDR3 nucleotide sequence: TGCGCCAGCAGCCAGGGACAGGGAGTTTACGAGCAGTACTTC. Its protein is CASSQGQGVYEQYF.